Sequencing of this T cell receptor (beta chain) was carried out in a study of regulatory T cells in long-lasting Graves disease. General study results and limits: Persistent Graves' patients possessed reduced TCR diversity relative to recently diagnosed ones.

The trim removed 0 bases at V and 4 bases at J, leaving 5 bases unmatched. The CDR3 is made up of 15 amino acids. CDR1 is SGHRS, CDR2 YFSETQ, per germline. This clonotype was picked up many times. Its target is unknown. Time point described: newly diagnosed GD, antithyroid drugs for less than 3 months. RNA from PBMCs was the source of the TCR library. Guidelines of the American Thyroid Association were used to diagnose Graves' disease. Construction of TCR beta libraries relied on iRepertoire HTBI primers and on Arm-PCR targeting CDR3 regions. In the authors' methods: Across the samples, identification revealed some 59 TRBV and 15 or so TRBJ segments. TCRdb ran MiXCR on the multiplex PCR reads and lists one entry per CDR3 protein. TCRdb, not the original authors, processed these V and J calls. The table lists roughly 520,000 distinct CDR3 sequences, about 12% of them singletons. The sample was also linked to a second study, of T cells in Graves' hyperthyroidism and ophthalmopathy.

The sequence came from a woman aged 30 to 39 with Graves disease. The V gene is TRBV5-1, the J gene TRBJ2-5; 8 positions match TRBD1. Sequences were derived from peripheral blood mononuclear cells (PBMCs), sampled at new diagnosis, from a patient treated with antithyroid drugs. Here the CDR3 reads CASSLGGQAPETQYF. DNA of the CDR3: TGCGCCAGCAGCTTGGGGGGACAGGCCCCAGAGACCCAGTACTTC.